This passage covers 27 T cell receptor beta chains from one sample sequenced in a study of blood T cells in healthy people across ages. Then a second PCR, running roughly 7 to 11 cycles, was carried out with a sample-barcoded 5' primer and a J-beta primer mix. Via MiXCR, TCRdb re-called the 5' RACE reads, giving one row per CDR3 protein. The data contain roughly 700,000 distinct CDR3 sequences, approximately 50% of them singletons. Sequencing was performed on blood. These receptors were taken from a woman aged 60-70 years in good health.

The rearrangement joins TRBV20-1 to TRBJ2-1; unclear D gene. Germline CDR1 DFQATT, CDR2 SNEGSKA (reference sequence). The CDR3 is made up of 11 amino acids. V lost 5 bases to trimming and J lost 10 bases, with 12 bases between them. For the CDR3, the DNA is TGCAGTGCTCGGGCTGGAGTCGAGCAGTTCTTC. This sequence encodes CSARAGVEQFF.

This clonotype has a count of ten or more. The chain employs TRBV7-3 and TRBJ2-1, with unresolved D. Germline CDR1 is SGHTA and CDR2 is FQGTGA. The length of the CDR3 is 13 residues. With 5 bases removed from V and 4 bases from J, the gap between germline ends came to 9 bases. CDR3 in DNA: TGTGCCAGCAGCCCGGGCTCGTACAATGAGCAGTTCTTC. Amino acids: CASSPGSYNEQFF.

The chain is built from TRBV2 and TRBJ2-2; maybe TRBD1 (5 bases). Germline V CDR1 and CDR2: SNHLY, FYNNEI. The V gene lost 8 bases and the J gene lost 1 base, with 11 bases spanning the gap. The CDR3 spans 14 residues. The CDR3 DNA sequence: TGTGCCAGCTTCGCCAGGGTGAACACCGGGGAGCTGTTTTTT. Protein: CASFARVNTGELFF.

The count of this clonotype is one. V usage is TRBV7-2 and J usage is TRBJ2-3; a possible D gene is TRBD1 (5 bases). This CDR3 comprises 15 residues. Germline V gives CDR1 SGHTA, CDR2 FQGNSA. The V end lost 4 bases, the J end lost 1 base, and 12 bases lay between the germline ends. CDR3 bases: TGTGCCAGCAGCTCCCGACAGATACGCACAGATACGCAGTATTTT. This codes for CASSSRQIRTDTQYF.

The V call is TRBV20-1, the J call TRBJ2-3; TRBD1 is a possible D gene (5 bases). This CDR3 has 15 residues. The germline V gene has CDR1 DFQATT and CDR2 SNEGSKA (reference sequence). Trimming took off 6 bases at V and 2 bases at J, with 18 bases between the two ends. The CDR3 region is CSAASDTTSTDTQYF. DNA for the CDR3: TGCAGTGCGGCATCGGACACGACATCCACAGATACGCAGTATTTT.

V gene TRBV2 combines with J gene TRBJ2-1, with 11 bases aligning to TRBD2. The J call may be in error: the DNA end matches TRBJ2-7 better. CDR3 length: 18 residues. Germline V gene data show CDR1 as SNHLY and CDR2 as FYNNEI. The CDR3 loop reads CASVSGTSGKSSYNEQYF. The CDR3 nucleotides are TGTGCCAGCGTTTCCGGGACTAGCGGAAAAAGCTCCTACAATGAGCAGTACTTC.

The gene calls are TRBV24-1 and TRBJ2-1; 13 bases match TRBD2. The J call could be wrong; TRBJ2-7 is a better fit for the DNA end. Per the germline V gene, CDR1 is KGHDR and CDR2 is SFDVKD. CDR3 length: 19 residues. In DNA form, the CDR3 reads TGTGCCACCAGTGACCCCGGGACTAGCGGGAAGAGCTCCTACAATGAGCAGTACTTC. As protein: CATSDPGTSGKSSYNEQYF.

This clonotype was seen ten or more times. J is TRBJ2-7 and V is TRBV7-2, with 9 bases fitting TRBD2. The ends lost 3 bases at V and 0 bases at J; junction bases unmatched: 0. The length of the CDR3 is 14 residues. CDR1 and CDR2 from the germline V gene are SGHTA and FQGNSA. CDR3 residues: CASSFSGSSYEQYF. Written as DNA, the CDR3 is TGTGCCAGCAGCTTTAGCGGGAGCTCCTACGAGCAGTACTTC.

J is TRBJ1-2 and V is TRBV7-2; D is unclear. The CDR3 is made up of 14 amino acids. Germline assignment: CDR1 SGHTA and CDR2 FQGNSA. Trimming took 4 bases from V and 6 from J, leaving 15 bases between them. DNA of the CDR3: TGTGCCAGCAGCTCCCCCGGGAGCGCAGATGGCTACACCTTC. Translation gives CASSSPGSADGYTF.

This clonotype was seen only a few times. This rearrangement joins TRBV7-2 to TRBJ2-5; D ambiguous. Germline loops: CDR1 SGHTA, CDR2 FQGNSA. The CDR3 is 13 amino acids. V shed 5 bases and J shed 5 bases, with 12 bases lying between them. CDR3 nucleotide sequence: TGTGCCAGCAGCCGTGGGGTGCTGGAGACCCAGTACTTC. This codes for CASSRGVLETQYF.

This clonotype was recorded a few times. The V gene is TRBV3-1, the J gene TRBJ2-3, with D possibly being TRBD2 (6 bases). This CDR3 region has 14 residues. Germline CDR1 is LGHDT and CDR2 is YNNKEL (reference sequence). The V and J ends lost 5 bases and 0 bases respectively, with 9 bases between them. CDR3 amino acids: CASSYSGSTDTQYF. The CDR3 nucleotides read TGTGCCAGCAGCTACAGCGGGAGCACAGATACGCAGTATTTT.

This chain links TRBV6-5 with TRBJ2-7, with 7 bases aligning to TRBD2. This CDR3 comprises 14 residues. CDR1 is MNHEY, CDR2 SVGAGI, per germline. The trim removed 10 bases at V and 3 bases at J, leaving 12 bases unmatched. CDR3 nucleotides: TGTGCCACTTCGAAAGGGGAGGGCAACTACGAGCAGTACTTC. Encoded protein: CATSKGEGNYEQYF.

The chain has TRBV29-1 and TRBJ2-5, with 12 positions matching TRBD2. The CDR3 extends over 16 amino acids. From germline, CDR1 is SQVTM and CDR2 ANQGSEA. Germline trimming cut 4 bases from V and 5 bases from J; bases unmatched to any gene: 11. CDR3 coding DNA: TGCAGCGTTGGAGGGGCTAGCGGGAGGGCCTGGGAGACCCAGTACTTC. It yields the protein CSVGGASGRAWETQYF.

In its sample, this clonotype was seen once. This chain connects TRBV7-6 to TRBJ2-3, with TRBD2 as a possible D gene (5 bases). Between the trimmed V and J ends, which lost 5 bases and 2 bases, there was a span of 14 bases. CDR3 length: 15 residues. Per germline, CDR1 SGHVS and CDR2 FNYEAQ. The CDR3 loop reads CASSGQRIFTDTQYF. In DNA, the CDR3 is TGTGCCAGCAGCGGGCAGCGGATATTCACAGATACGCAGTATTTT. The whole variable domain, remainder taken from reference TRBV7-6 and TRBJ2-3, is GAGVSQSPRYKVTKRGQDVALRCDPISGHVSLYWYRQALGQGPEFLTYFNYEAQQDKSGLPNDRFSAERPEGSISTLTIQRTEQRDSAMYRCASSGQRIFTDTQYFGPGTRLTVL.

This sequence joins TRBV11-2 and TRBJ1-2; 11 nucleotides match TRBD1. Germline V CDR1 and CDR2: SGHAT, FQNNGV. With 2 bases clipped from V and 8 bases from J, the junction kept 7 bases outside the gene matches. This CDR3 contains 15 residues. This CDR3 is CASSLTRTGGDGYTF. For the CDR3, the DNA is TGTGCCAGCAGCTTAACTCGGACAGGGGGCGACGGCTACACCTTC.

The table lists this clonotype with a few counts. The genes are TRBV4-3 and TRBJ1-2; 7 bases agree with TRBD1. Per the germline V gene, CDR1 is LGHNA and CDR2 is YSLEER. CDR3 size: 17 residues. V lost 0 bases and J lost 8; bases outside the gene matches: 15. The CDR3 DNA follows: TGCGCCAGCAGCCAAGATCCCTCAATACAGGGGTTGGACGGCTACACCTTC. Its protein product is CASSQDPSIQGLDGYTF.

This clonotype was counted between two and nine times. The chain joins TRBV29-1 to TRBJ2-3; the match to TRBD2 covers 9 bases. This CDR3 is built from 13 residues. Germline V gene sequence: CDR1 SQVTM, CDR2 ANQGSEA. V was pared by 8 bases and J by 0 bases, with 3 bases of the junction left unmatched. The CDR3 DNA reads as TGCAGCATGACTAGCGGTAGCACAGATACGCAGTATTTT. This translates into CSMTSGSTDTQYF.

This clonotype turned up a few times. V gene TRBV15 combines with J gene TRBJ2-4, with 8 bases aligning to TRBD2. Looked up from germline, CDR1 is LNHNV and CDR2 is YYDKDF (reference sequence). The CDR3 runs 14 residues. The V segment lost 0 bases and the J segment 9 bases; nucleotides outside the gene matches: 4. The CDR3 is CATSRDLSGGIQYF. The DNA for the CDR3 is TGTGCCACCAGCAGAGATCTGAGCGGGGGCATTCAGTACTTC.

The chain carries TRBV20-1 and TRBJ2-1; D call uncertain. The germline CDR1 and CDR2 sequences are DFQATT and SNEGSKA (reference sequence). Trimming removed 6 bases at V and 0 bases at J, with 12 bases between. The CDR3 is made up of 14 amino acids. CDR3 coding DNA: TGCAGTGCCCTGCGCGGAAGCTCCTACAATGAGCAGTTCTTC. Its translation: CSALRGSSYNEQFF.

The rearrangement uses TRBV29-1 and TRBJ2-7; D gene ambiguous. The germline CDR1 and CDR2 sequences are SQVTM and ANQGSEA. V was cut by 6 bases and J by 4 bases, with 13 bases left in between. The CDR3 runs to 12 residues. The CDR3 nucleotides read TGCAGCGTCCGGGTCCTAGATTACGAGCAGTACTTC. Translation: CSVRVLDYEQYF.

In this sample, this clonotype turned up a few times. The chain employs TRBV28 and TRBJ2-1; tentatively, D is TRBD2 (5 bases). The CDR3 sequence is 15 residues long. Germline lookup yields CDR1 MDHEN and CDR2 SYDVKM. V lost 3 bases to trimming and J lost 2 bases, with 11 bases between them. The CDR3 nucleotides are TGTGCCAGCAGTTTGTCGGGGTTCACCTACAATGAGCAGTTCTTC. This encodes CASSLSGFTYNEQFF.

This clonotype has just a few counts. The chain recombines TRBV4-3 with TRBJ2-7; D not certain. The CDR3 is 15 amino acids. With 1 base removed from V and 1 base from J, the gap between germline ends came to 11 bases. The germline V gene has CDR1 LGHNA and CDR2 YSLEER. The CDR3 DNA follows: TGCGCCAGCAGCCAAGGGGTTAGCCTATCCTACGAGCAGTACTTC. Encoded protein: CASSQGVSLSYEQYF.

This clonotype has more than one count but fewer than ten. The genes are TRBV29-1 and TRBJ2-1; D call uncertain. Trimming removed 3 bases from V and 3 bases from J, with 12 bases in between. This CDR3 is 14 amino acids long. Per the germline V gene, CDR1 is SQVTM and CDR2 is ANQGSEA. Here the CDR3 reads CSVDPNEIYNEQFF. The CDR3 DNA reads as TGCAGCGTTGATCCAAATGAGATCTACAATGAGCAGTTCTTC.

In its sample, this clonotype was seen once. This sequence joins TRBV7-9 and TRBJ2-5; D is uncertain. Matching the DNA end better, TRBJ2-7 makes the J call doubtful. Germline V CDR1 and CDR2: SEHNR, FQNEAQ (reference sequence). The CDR3 is 12 residues long. DNA of the CDR3: TGTGCCAGCAGCTCCAAGCTGGACGAGCAGTACTTC. As protein: CASSSKLDEQYF.

This clonotype was recorded a few times. The J gene is TRBJ2-7, the V gene TRBV28; 8 bases agree with TRBD2. V shed 7 bases and J 4 bases; nucleotides not matched to a gene: 6. Per germline, CDR1 MDHEN and CDR2 SYDVKM. The CDR3 is made up of 13 amino acids. CDR3 protein: CASTAGGGYEQYF. The CDR3 nucleotides read TGTGCCAGCACCGCCGGGGGGGGTTACGAGCAGTACTTC.

The V and J genes are TRBV14 and TRBJ2-3, with D tentatively TRBD1 or TRBD2 (6 bases each). V was pared by 0 bases and J by 3 bases, with 16 bases between. The CDR3 has 17 amino acids. The V gene's germline CDR1 is SGHDN and CDR2 FVKESK. The CDR3 protein is CASSQDLRDKVTDTQYF. The CDR3 coding sequence is TGTGCCAGCAGCCAAGATTTGCGGGACAAGGTTACAGATACGCAGTATTTT.

This clonotype was seen a few times. The chain has TRBV20-1 and TRBJ1-1; the D gene is possibly TRBD1 (6 bases). The CDR3 spans 17 residues. Between the trimmed V and J ends, which lost 5 bases and 0 bases, there was a span of 22 bases. The germline V gene has CDR1 DFQATT and CDR2 SNEGSKA (reference sequence). CDR3 nucleotides: TGCAGTGCTCCCCTAGGTACCCTGACAGGTATGAACACTGAAGCTTTCTTT. It translates to CSAPLGTLTGMNTEAFF.